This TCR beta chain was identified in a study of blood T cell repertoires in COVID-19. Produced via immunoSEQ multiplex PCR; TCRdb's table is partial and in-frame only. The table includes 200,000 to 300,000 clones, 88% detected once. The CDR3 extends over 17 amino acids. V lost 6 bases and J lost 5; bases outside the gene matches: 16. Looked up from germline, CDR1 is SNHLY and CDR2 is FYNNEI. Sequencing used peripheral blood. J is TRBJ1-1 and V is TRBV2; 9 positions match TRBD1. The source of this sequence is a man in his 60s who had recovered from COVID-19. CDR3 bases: TGTGCCAGCAGGGGCTGGGGACAGGGTCTGTATTGGACTGAAGCTTTCTTT. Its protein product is CASRGWGQGLYWTEAFF.